The clone carrying this T cell receptor (beta chain) appeared a few times. This sample stems from a study of CD8 T cells in ankylosing spondylitis. CDR1 LNHDA and CDR2 SQIVND come from the germline V gene (reference sequence). The CDR3 is 13 residues long. V lost 3 bases and J 3 bases, leaving 8 bases between the germline ends. Making the TCR beta libraries involved quantitative 5'-RACE with molecular barcodes. TCRdb redid the calling of the 5' RACE reads with MiXCR, one entry per CDR3 protein. The sample records hundreds of thousands of distinct CDR3 sequences, approximately 8% being singletons. The TCR was taken from a female donor with ankylosing spondylitis or in good health (not recorded which). Sequencing was done on a sample of blood, either unsorted or a sorted T cell fraction (not recorded which). This chain joins TRBV19 and TRBJ1-2, with D hard to call. CDR3 in amino acids: CASSIPPYYGYTF. The CDR3 nucleotides read TGTGCCAGTAGTATTCCACCTTACTATGGCTACACCTTC.